The next 19 T cell receptor beta chains were all read from a single sample in a study of cytomegalovirus exposure and HLA in healthy donors. PCR involved 60 Vbeta and 13 Jbeta primers. Clones were sequenced by immunoSEQ multiplex PCR, and TCRdb holds only the in-frame ones, with some missing. The sample carries some 220,000 clones, 77% recorded once. Source material: PBMCs. All receptors derive from a woman in her fifties or sixties in good health and CMV-seropositive.

This clone came up once. The chain combines TRBV10-2 with TRBJ2-7, with 9 bases aligning to TRBD2. The CDR3 is 18 residues long. The ends lost 0 bases at V and 3 bases at J; junction bases unmatched: 12. The germline V gene encodes CDR1 WSHSY and CDR2 SAAADI. CDR3 region: CASSESVGSGRGGYEQYF. CDR3 DNA sequence: TGCGCCAGCAGTGAGTCGGTAGGTAGCGGGAGAGGAGGCTACGAGCAGTACTTC.

This clone was counted only a few times. J is TRBJ2-7 and V is TRBV7-2, with unresolved D. Germline values: CDR1 SGHTA, CDR2 FQGNSA. V lost 4 bases and J lost 2, with 12 bases in between. The CDR3 is made up of 14 amino acids. CDR3 sequence: CASSYSVFPYEQYF. CDR3 in DNA: TGTGCCAGCAGCTATTCGGTTTTCCCCTACGAGCAGTACTTC.

Points on this clone: Other DNA sequences from this sample encode an identical CDR3 as well. The CDR3 DNA follows: TGTGCCAGCAGCTTGATGGGGGGAAACTATGGCTACACCTTC. It specifies CASSLMGGNYGYTF. This rearrangement joins TRBV7-2 to TRBJ1-2; perhaps TRBD1 as D (5 bases). Between the trimmed V and J ends, which lost 3 bases and 2 bases, there was a span of 10 bases. The germline V gene encodes CDR1 SGHTA and CDR2 FQGNSA. This CDR3 comprises 14 residues.

V is TRBV6-5 and J is TRBJ2-5; TRBD1 agrees at 11 bases. V shed 10 bases, J shed 5 bases, and the junction held 3 bases outside the gene matches. The germline V gene has CDR1 MNHEY and CDR2 SVGAGI. There are 12 residues in the CDR3. CDR3 sequence (DNA): TGTGCCACTCGGACAGGGGGCGAGACCCAGTACTTC. Translating gives CATRTGGETQYF.

V gene TRBV6-5 combines with J gene TRBJ1-1; 8 bases are a match to TRBD1. V shed 5 bases and J 7 bases; nucleotides not matched to a gene: 9. This CDR3 is 14 amino acids long. Germline-derived CDR1 and CDR2 are MNHEY and SVGAGI. CDR3 residues: CASSLGQGLGEAFF. CDR3 DNA sequence: TGTGCCAGCAGTCTAGGACAGGGACTGGGTGAAGCTTTCTTT.

This clone occurred once. The chain is built from TRBV5-1 and TRBJ2-2; D perhaps matches TRBD1 (6 bases). Trimming removed 0 bases at V and 4 bases at J, with 13 bases between. Germline V gives CDR1 SGHRS, CDR2 YFSETQ. CDR3 length equals 16 residues. CDR3 bases: TGCGCCAGCAGCTTGGATGGGGGCGCCGGCACCGGGGAGCTGTTTTTT. It encodes CASSLDGGAGTGELFF.

This chain joins TRBV7-8 and TRBJ2-7; TRBD1 agrees at 9 bases. This CDR3 region has 13 residues. V gave up 7 bases and J gave up 6 bases; unmatched junction bases: 7. Germline CDR1 reads SGHVS; CDR2 reads FQNEAQ. In DNA form, the CDR3 reads TGTGCCAGCACCCGGGGACAGGGAGGCGAGCAGTACTTC. This encodes CASTRGQGGEQYF.

The CDR3 nucleotides read TGTGCCAGCAGGACCAGGGGTGAGACCCAGTACTTC. Amino acids: CASRTRGETQYF. V is TRBV2 and J is TRBJ2-5, with a tentative D call TRBD1 (6 bases). Per the germline V gene, CDR1 is SNHLY and CDR2 is FYNNEI. This CDR3 is 12 amino acids long. With 6 bases removed from V and 5 bases from J, the gap between germline ends came to 10 bases.

This clone was detected a few times. The genes are TRBV7-5 and TRBJ2-6; TRBD2, the D gene given by the table, was not confirmed from the DNA. TRBV7-5 is a pseudogene locus. This CDR3 is built from 21 residues. The CDR3 reads CVRSLACPGEGDTPWANVLTF. DNA for the CDR3: TGTGTCAGAAGCTTAGCGTGCCCTGGGGAGGGAGATACCCCCTGGGCCAACGTCCTGACTTTC.

The CDR3 protein is CAGKTGLADEQYF. Here the CDR3 DNA reads TGTGCCGGGAAGACGGGACTAGCCGACGAGCAGTACTTC. This rearrangement joins TRBV2 to TRBJ2-5, with 9 positions matching TRBD2. Gene TRBJ2-7 matches the end of the DNA better, so the J call may be wrong. Per germline, CDR1 SNHLY and CDR2 FYNNEI. The CDR3 contains 13 residues.

The V gene is TRBV4-1, the J gene TRBJ2-5; tentatively, D is TRBD2 (6 bases). The CDR3 is 15 residues long. Germline lookup yields CDR1 MGHRA and CDR2 YSYEKL. V was pared by 1 base and J by 3 bases, with 12 bases between. The CDR3 is CASSQAEGGKETQYF. For the CDR3, the DNA is TGCGCCAGCAGCCAAGCGGAGGGAGGAAAAGAGACCCAGTACTTC.

V is TRBV5-1 and J is TRBJ2-5; 8 bases map to TRBD1. Germline V lookup: CDR1 SGHRS, CDR2 YFSETQ. This CDR3 spans 14 amino acids. Trimming removed 4 bases from V and 1 base from J; junction bases left unmatched: 3. The DNA of the CDR3 is TGCGCCAGCAGCCGACAGGGGACCCAAGAGACCCAGTACTTC. This translates into CASSRQGTQETQYF.

Notes on this clone: The sample carries other DNA sequences with the same CDR3. V is TRBV5-1 and J is TRBJ1-2; no clear D gene. Germline CDR1 and CDR2: SGHRS and YFSETQ. The length of the CDR3 is 13 residues. Trimming cost V 1 base and J 3 bases, with 7 bases left between them. The CDR3 loop is CASSLTGDYGYTF. The CDR3 bases are TGCGCCAGCAGCTTGACCGGGGACTATGGCTACACCTTC.

The chain recombines TRBV10-3 with TRBJ2-1, with a weak D call TRBD2 (5 bases). The V gene lost 6 bases and the J gene lost 6 bases, with 12 bases spanning the gap. CDR3 size: 13 residues. CDR1 and CDR2 from the germline V gene are ENHRY and SYGVKD. The CDR3 is CAISGLRTNEQFF. For the CDR3, the DNA is TGTGCCATCAGCGGACTCAGGACCAATGAGCAGTTCTTC.

This clone occurred once. This chain links TRBV18 with TRBJ2-7; tentatively, D is TRBD1 (5 bases). The CDR3 is made up of 13 amino acids. Germline CDR1 and CDR2: KGHSH and LQKENI. Trimming shortened V by 6 bases and J by 4 bases, and 13 bases separated the two germline ends. The CDR3 bases are TGTGCCAGCTCCCTCTCGGACACTTACGAGCAGTACTTC. It yields the protein CASSLSDTYEQYF.

The gene calls are TRBV4-1 and TRBJ2-2; D is uncertain. This CDR3 comprises 14 residues. Germline V CDR1 and CDR2: MGHRA, YSYEKL. The V and J ends lost 1 base and 7 bases respectively, with 10 bases between them. CDR3 residues: CASSQASLDGELFF. The DNA for the CDR3 is TGCGCCAGCAGCCAAGCTAGTCTTGACGGGGAGCTGTTTTTT.

This chain uses TRBV15 with TRBJ2-7, with TRBD2 identical over 7 bases. V lost 1 base to trimming and J lost 6 bases; unmatched junction nucleotides: 6. This CDR3 is built from 14 residues. Germline V gene sequence: CDR1 LNHNV, CDR2 YYDKDF (reference sequence). The CDR3 loop is CATSRVRAGVEQYF. CDR3 sequence (DNA): TGTGCCACCAGCAGAGTGAGGGCGGGGGTCGAGCAGTACTTC. Using reference TRBV15 and TRBJ2-7 for the parts outside the CDR3, the full variable domain is DAMVIQNPRYQVTQFGKPVTLSCSQTLNHNVMYWYQQKSSQAPKLLFHYYDKDFNNEADTPDNFQSRRPNTSFCFLDIRSPGLGDTAMYLCATSRVRAGVEQYFGPGTRLTVT.

The chain is built from TRBV6-4 and TRBJ1-2; D is uncertain. Germline V gene sequence: CDR1 MRHNA, CDR2 SNTAGT. The V end was cut by 6 bases, the J end by 1 base, with 15 bases between. This CDR3 region has 15 residues. The DNA of the CDR3 is TGTGCCAGCAGGGAGGAACATCATTTTAACTATGGCTACACCTTC. It specifies CASREEHHFNYGYTF.

The rearrangement links TRBV7-3 to TRBJ2-2; D remains unclear. Germline V lookup: CDR1 SGHTA, CDR2 FQGTGA. This CDR3 is 12 amino acids long. The V end was cut by 7 bases, the J end by 0 bases, with 3 bases between. The CDR3, as DNA: TGTGCCAGCACCGCGAACACCGGGGAGCTGTTTTTT. Protein product: CASTANTGELFF.